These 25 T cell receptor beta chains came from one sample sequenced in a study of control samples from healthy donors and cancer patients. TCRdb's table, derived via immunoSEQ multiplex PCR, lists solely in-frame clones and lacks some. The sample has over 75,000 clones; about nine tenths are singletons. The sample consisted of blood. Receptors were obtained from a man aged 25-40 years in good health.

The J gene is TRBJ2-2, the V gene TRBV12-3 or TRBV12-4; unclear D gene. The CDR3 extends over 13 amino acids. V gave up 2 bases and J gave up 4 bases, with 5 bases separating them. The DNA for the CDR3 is TGTGCCAGCAGTTTAATGAGCACCGGGGAGCTGTTTTTT. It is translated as CASSLMSTGELFF.

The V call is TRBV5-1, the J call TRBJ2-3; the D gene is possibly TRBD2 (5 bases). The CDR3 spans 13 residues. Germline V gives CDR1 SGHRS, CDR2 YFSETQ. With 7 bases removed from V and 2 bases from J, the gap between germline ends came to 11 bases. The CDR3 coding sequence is TGCGCCAGCCGTCAGACTACCACAGATACGCAGTATTTT. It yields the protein CASRQTTTDTQYF.

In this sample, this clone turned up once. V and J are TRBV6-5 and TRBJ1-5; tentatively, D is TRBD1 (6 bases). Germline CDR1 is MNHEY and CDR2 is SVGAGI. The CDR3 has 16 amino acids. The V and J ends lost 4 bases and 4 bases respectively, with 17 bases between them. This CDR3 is CASSSEGGRLNQPQHF. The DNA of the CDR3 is TGTGCCAGCAGTTCGGAGGGGGGGCGATTGAATCAGCCCCAGCATTTT.

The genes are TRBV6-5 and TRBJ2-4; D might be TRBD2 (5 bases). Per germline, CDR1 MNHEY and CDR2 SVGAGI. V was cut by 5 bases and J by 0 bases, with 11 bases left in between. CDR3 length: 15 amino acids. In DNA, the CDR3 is TGTGCCAGCAGTAAGGAGGCCTTAGCCAAAAACATTCAGTACTTC. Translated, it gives CASSKEALAKNIQYF.

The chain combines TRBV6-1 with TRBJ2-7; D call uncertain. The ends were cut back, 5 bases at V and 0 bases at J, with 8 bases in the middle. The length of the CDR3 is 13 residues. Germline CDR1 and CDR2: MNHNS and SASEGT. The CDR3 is CASSLVSSYEQYF. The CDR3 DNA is TGTGCCAGCAGTCTCGTATCCTCCTACGAGCAGTACTTC.

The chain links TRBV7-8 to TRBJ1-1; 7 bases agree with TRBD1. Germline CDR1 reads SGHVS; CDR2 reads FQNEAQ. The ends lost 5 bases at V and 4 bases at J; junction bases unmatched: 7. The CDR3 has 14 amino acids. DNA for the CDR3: TGTGCCAGCAGCCCCTACAGGGGCGGCACTGAAGCTTTCTTT. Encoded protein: CASSPYRGGTEAFF.

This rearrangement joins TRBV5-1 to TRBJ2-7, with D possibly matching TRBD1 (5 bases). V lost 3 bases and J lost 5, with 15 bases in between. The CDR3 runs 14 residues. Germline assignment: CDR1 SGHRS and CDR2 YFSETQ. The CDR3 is CASSSTRQGHEQYF. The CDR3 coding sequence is TGCGCCAGCAGCTCAACACGCCAGGGTCACGAGCAGTACTTC.

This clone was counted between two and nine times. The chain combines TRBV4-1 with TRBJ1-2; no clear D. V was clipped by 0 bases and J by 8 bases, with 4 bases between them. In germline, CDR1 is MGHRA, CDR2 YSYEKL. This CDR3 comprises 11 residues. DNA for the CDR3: TGCGCCAGCAGCCAAGAAAGGGGCTACACCTTC. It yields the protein CASSQERGYTF.

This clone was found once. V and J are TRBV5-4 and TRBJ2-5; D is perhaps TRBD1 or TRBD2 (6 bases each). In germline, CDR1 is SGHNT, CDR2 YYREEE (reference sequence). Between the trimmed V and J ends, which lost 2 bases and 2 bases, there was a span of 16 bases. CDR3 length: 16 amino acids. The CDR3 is CASSLGSGAGQETQYF. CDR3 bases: TGTGCCAGCAGCTTAGGTTCGGGGGCCGGGCAAGAGACCCAGTACTTC.

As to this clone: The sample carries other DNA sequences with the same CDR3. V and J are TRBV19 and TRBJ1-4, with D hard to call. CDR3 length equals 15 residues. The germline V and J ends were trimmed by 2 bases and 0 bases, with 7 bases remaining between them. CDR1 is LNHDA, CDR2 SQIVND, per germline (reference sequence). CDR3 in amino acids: CASSISGPTNEKLFF. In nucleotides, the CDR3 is TGTGCCAGTAGTATATCCGGTCCAACTAATGAAAAACTGTTTTTT. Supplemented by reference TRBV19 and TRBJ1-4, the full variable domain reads DGGITQSPKYLFRKEGQNVTLSCEQNLNHDAMYWYRQDPGQGLRLIYYSQIVNDFQKGDIAEGYSVSREKKESFPLTVTSAQKNPTAFYLCASSISGPTNEKLFFGSGTQLSVL.

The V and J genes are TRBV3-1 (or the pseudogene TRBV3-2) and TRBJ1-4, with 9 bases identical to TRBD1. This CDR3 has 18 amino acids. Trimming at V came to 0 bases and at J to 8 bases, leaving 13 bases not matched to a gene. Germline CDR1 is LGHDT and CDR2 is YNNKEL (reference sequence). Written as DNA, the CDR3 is TGTGCCAGCAGCCAAGAAGATACGACAGGGGGTGGTGGAGAAAAACTGTTTTTT. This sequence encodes CASSQEDTTGGGGEKLFF.

The chain's CDR3 is CASSQGQGGNSPLHF. Written as DNA, the CDR3 is TGTGCCAGCAGCCAGGGACAGGGGGGAAATTCACCCCTCCACTTT. The chain is built from TRBV3-1 (or the pseudogene TRBV3-2) and TRBJ1-6; 11 nucleotides align to TRBD1. The V segment lost 3 bases and the J segment 7 bases; nucleotides outside the gene matches: 2. The germline CDR1 and CDR2 sequences are LGHDT and YNNKEL (reference sequence). The CDR3 is made up of 15 amino acids.

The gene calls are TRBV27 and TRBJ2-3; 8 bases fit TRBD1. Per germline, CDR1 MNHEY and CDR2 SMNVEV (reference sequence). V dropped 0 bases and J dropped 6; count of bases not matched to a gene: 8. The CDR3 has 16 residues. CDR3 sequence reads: CASSLSWQGASDTQYF. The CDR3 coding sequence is TGTGCCAGCAGTTTATCGTGGCAGGGGGCGTCGGATACGCAGTATTTT.

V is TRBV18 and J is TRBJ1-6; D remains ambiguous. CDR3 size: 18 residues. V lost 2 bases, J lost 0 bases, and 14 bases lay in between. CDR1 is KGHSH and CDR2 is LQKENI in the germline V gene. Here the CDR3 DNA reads TGTGCCAGCTCACCAGTTGGACCCCAAAGCTCCTATAATTCACCCCTCCACTTT. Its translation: CASSPVGPQSSYNSPLHF.

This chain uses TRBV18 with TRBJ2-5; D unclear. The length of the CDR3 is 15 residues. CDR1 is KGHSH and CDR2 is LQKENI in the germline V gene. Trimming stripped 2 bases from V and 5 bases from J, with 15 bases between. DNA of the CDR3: TGTGCCAGCTCACCATTGACATACCGAGTGGAGACCCAGTACTTC. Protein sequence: CASSPLTYRVETQYF.

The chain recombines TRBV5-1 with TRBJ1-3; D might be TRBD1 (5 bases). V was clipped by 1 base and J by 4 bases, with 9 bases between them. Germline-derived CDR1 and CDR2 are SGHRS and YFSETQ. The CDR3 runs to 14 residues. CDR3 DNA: TGCGCCAGCAGCTTGTCAGGGCAGGGAAACACCATATATTTT. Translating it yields CASSLSGQGNTIYF.

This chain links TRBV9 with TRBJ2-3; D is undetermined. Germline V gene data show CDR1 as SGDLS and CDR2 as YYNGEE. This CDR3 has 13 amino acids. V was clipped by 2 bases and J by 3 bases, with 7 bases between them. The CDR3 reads CASSVLQTDTQYF. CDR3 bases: TGTGCCAGCAGCGTTCTGCAGACAGATACGCAGTATTTT. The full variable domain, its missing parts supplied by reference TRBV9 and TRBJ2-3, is DSGVTQTPKHLITATGQRVTLRCSPRSGDLSVYWYQQSLDQGLQFLIQYYNGEERAKGNILERFSAQQFPDLHSELNLSSLELGDSALYFCASSVLQTDTQYFGPGTRLTVL.

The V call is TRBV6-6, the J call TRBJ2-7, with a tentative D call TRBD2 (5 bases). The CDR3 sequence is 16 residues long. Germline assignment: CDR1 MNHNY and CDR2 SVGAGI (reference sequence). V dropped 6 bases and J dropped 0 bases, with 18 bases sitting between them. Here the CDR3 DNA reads TGTGCCAGCAGACTAGACTCCTCCGCGGGCTCCTACGAGCAGTACTTC. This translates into CASRLDSSAGSYEQYF.

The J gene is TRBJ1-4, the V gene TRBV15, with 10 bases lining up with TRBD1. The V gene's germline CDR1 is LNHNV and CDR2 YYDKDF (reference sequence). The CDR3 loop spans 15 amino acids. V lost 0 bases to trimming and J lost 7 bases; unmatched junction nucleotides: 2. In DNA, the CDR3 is TGTGCCACCAGCAGAGACGGGACAGGGGCTGAAAAACTGTTTTTT. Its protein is CATSRDGTGAEKLFF.

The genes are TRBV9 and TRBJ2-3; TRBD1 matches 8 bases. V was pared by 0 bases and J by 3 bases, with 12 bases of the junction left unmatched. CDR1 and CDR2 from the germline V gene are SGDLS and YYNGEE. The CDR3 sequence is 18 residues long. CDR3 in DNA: TGTGCCAGCAGCGTAGACCCCGGGACAGGACTTCAAACAGATACGCAGTATTTT. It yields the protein CASSVDPGTGLQTDTQYF. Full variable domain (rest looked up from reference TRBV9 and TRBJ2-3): DSGVTQTPKHLITATGQRVTLRCSPRSGDLSVYWYQQSLDQGLQFLIQYYNGEERAKGNILERFSAQQFPDLHSELNLSSLELGDSALYFCASSVDPGTGLQTDTQYFGPGTRLTVL.

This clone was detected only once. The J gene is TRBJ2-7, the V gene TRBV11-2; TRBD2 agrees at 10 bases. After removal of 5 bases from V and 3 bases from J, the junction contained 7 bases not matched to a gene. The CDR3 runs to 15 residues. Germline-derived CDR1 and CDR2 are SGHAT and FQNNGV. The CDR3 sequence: CASSTLAGELYEQYF. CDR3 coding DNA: TGTGCCAGCAGCACGCTAGCGGGAGAGCTCTACGAGCAGTACTTC.

CDR3 in amino acids: CSASKRVTEAFF. The CDR3 coding sequence is TGCAGTGCTAGTAAAAGGGTAACTGAAGCTTTCTTT. The chain couples TRBV20-1 to TRBJ1-1; D is unclear. The germline V gene has CDR1 DFQATT and CDR2 SNEGSKA (reference sequence). V lost 3 bases and J 5 bases, leaving 10 bases between the germline ends. This CDR3 has 12 amino acids.

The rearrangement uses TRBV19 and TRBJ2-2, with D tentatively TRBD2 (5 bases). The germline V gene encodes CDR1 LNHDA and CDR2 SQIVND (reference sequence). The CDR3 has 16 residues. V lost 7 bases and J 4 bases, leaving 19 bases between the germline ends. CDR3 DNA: TGTGCCAGTAACCCTACGGGGTGGGGTGTCACCGGGGAGCTGTTTTTT. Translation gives CASNPTGWGVTGELFF.

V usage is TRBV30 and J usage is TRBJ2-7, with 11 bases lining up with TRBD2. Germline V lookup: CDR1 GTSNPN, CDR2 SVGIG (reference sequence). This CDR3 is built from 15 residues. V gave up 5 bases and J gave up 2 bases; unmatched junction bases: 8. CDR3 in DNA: TGTGCCTGGGGGGGGCTAGCGGGAGGAGCCTACGAGCAGTACTTC. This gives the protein CAWGGLAGGAYEQYF.

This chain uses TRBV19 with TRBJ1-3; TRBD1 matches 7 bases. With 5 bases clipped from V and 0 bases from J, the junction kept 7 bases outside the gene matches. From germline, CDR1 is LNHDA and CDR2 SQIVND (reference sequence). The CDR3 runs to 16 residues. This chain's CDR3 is CASSPEGQLSGNTIYF. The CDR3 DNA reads TGTGCCAGTAGTCCGGAGGGACAGCTCTCTGGAAACACCATATATTTT.